One and the same sample provided the 4 T cell receptor beta chains below, sequenced in a study of CD8+CD57+ T cells in acquired aplastic anemia. Genomic DNA constituted the template upon which TCR beta VDJ and CDR3 profiling was performed. TCRdb re-called the reads with MiXCR, one entry per CDR3 protein. The sample comprises some 200,000 distinct CDR3 sequences, approximately 48% of which are singletons, and under 2% rests with the top ten. All sequencing subjects had displayed CD8+CD57+ cell expansion on flow cytometry. Sequenced input: sorted CD4+, CD8+, or CD8+CD57+ T cells (not recorded which) from PBMCs. These receptors all stem from a human donor with aplastic anemia.

This clonotype has just one count. The CDR3 sequence is CSAKEGSPENSPLHF. In nucleotides, the CDR3 is TGCAGTGCAAAAGAGGGGTCTCCTGAGAATTCACCCCTCCACTTT. This chain links TRBV20-1 with TRBJ1-6; maybe TRBD1 (5 bases). V lost 6 bases and J lost 7, with 19 bases in between. This CDR3 has 15 residues. From germline, CDR1 is DFQATT and CDR2 SNEGSKA (reference sequence).

The rearrangement uses TRBV6-1 and TRBJ1-6; 7 bases match TRBD1. V trimming: 7 bases; J trimming: 7 bases; junction bases outside the gene matches: 10. Per germline, CDR1 MNHNS and CDR2 SASEGT. The CDR3 has 15 residues. CDR3 nucleotide sequence: TGTGCCAGCACCCCACAGGGGCTAGGGAATTCACCCCTCCACTTT. Residues: CASTPQGLGNSPLHF.

This clonotype turned up a few times. The V and J genes are TRBV10-3 and TRBJ2-7; 8 bases align to TRBD1. The germline V gene encodes CDR1 ENHRY and CDR2 SYGVKD. The CDR3 contains 15 residues. V shed 5 bases, J shed 3 bases, and the junction held 9 bases outside the gene matches. CDR3 loop: CAISIPGQENYEQYF. In nucleotides, the CDR3 is TGTGCCATCAGTATACCGGGACAGGAGAACTACGAGCAGTACTTC.

This clonotype came up a few times. The chain has TRBV20-1 and TRBJ1-2, with D maybe TRBD1 (5 bases). Germline V gene data show CDR1 as DFQATT and CDR2 as SNEGSKA (reference sequence). This CDR3 region has 16 residues. The chain's CDR3 is CSLARQRIRANYGYTF. The DNA of the CDR3 is TGCAGCCTGGCCCGACAGCGGATACGGGCTAACTATGGCTACACCTTC.